The sequence of this TCR beta chain was determined in a study of blood T cells in healthy people across ages. Study information: About one barcoded beta molecule was captured per two T cells (by template switching).

Study-wide points: Underestimates were what the diversity estimates from one million T cells were considered to be. Observed TCR beta diversity showed a strong correlation with the percentage of naive T cells as measured by flow cytometry.

Germline V gives CDR1 MNHNY, CDR2 SVGAGI (reference sequence). The CDR3 contains 14 residues. The junction had 9 bases not matched to a gene; V was cut back by 6 bases and J by 4 bases. Concerning this clonotype: Its antigen is as yet unknown.

With a J-beta primer mix and a sample-barcoded 5' primer, a second PCR ran about 7 to 11 cycles. The template-switch adaptor, which had 12 random nucleotides, put a tag on each cDNA molecule. TCRdb re-called the 5' RACE reads through MiXCR, storing one row per CDR3 protein. This sample has 1,800,000 or so distinct CDR3 sequences; about two fifths occur once, and the top ten carry 20% to 25%. Sequenced material: blood. This receptor was taken from a human donor in good health. The chain combines TRBV6-6 with TRBJ2-7, with 7 bases matching TRBD1. The CDR3, as DNA: TGTGCCAGCAGCCCCGGACAGGAACGGTACGAGCAGTACTTC. It specifies CASSPGQERYEQYF.